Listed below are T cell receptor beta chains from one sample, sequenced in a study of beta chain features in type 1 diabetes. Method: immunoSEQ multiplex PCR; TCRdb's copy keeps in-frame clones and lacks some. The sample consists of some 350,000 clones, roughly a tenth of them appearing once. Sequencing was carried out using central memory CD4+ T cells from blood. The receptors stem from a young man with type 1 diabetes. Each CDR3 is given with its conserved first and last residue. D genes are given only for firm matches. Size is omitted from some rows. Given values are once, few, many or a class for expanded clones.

TGCAGTGCTAGACAGGTGGACGAGCAGTACTTC,CSARQVDEQYF,TRBJ2-7,TRBV20-1,11,many,.
TGTGCCAGCAGTTTAACCCCCGGACAGGGATCGTCCGAGCAGTACTTC,CASSLTPGQGSSEQYF,TRBJ2-7,TRBV28,16,few,TRBD1
TGTGCCAGCAGCGTCGAGGGGACAGGGGGCACTGGGGCCAACGTCCTGACTTTC,CASSVEGTGGTGANVLTF,TRBJ2-6,TRBV9,18,many,TRBD1
TGTGCCTCCAGTCGGGGGGGTCTCCTGGGAGAGCAGTACTTC,CASSRGGLLGEQYF,TRBJ2-7,TRBV19,14,many,TRBD2
TGTGCCAGCAGGGGACTAAGTCGCTACGAGCAGTACTTC,CASRGLSRYEQYF,TRBJ2-7,TRBV27,13,few,TRBD2
TGTGCCAGCTCACCGGGACAGGGTCCGGGCAATCAGCCCCAGCATTTT,CASSPGQGPGNQPQHF,TRBJ1-5,TRBV18,16,few,TRBD1
TGTGCCAGCAGTTTCCTCCCGAGCTCCTACGAGCAGTACTTC,CASSFLPSSYEQYF,TRBJ2-7,TRBV27,14,.,.
TGTGCCAGCAGCCAAGACCAGGGGGCCGACACTGAAGCTTTCTTT,CASSQDQGADTEAFF,TRBJ1-1,TRBV7-2,15,few,TRBD1
TGTGCCAGCAGTTACTGGCGGGAAAGCTACGAGCAGTACTTC,CASSYWRESYEQYF,TRBJ2-7,TRBV6-5,14,.,.
TGCGCCAGCAGCCCCAGGGAGAACTATGGCTACACCTTC,CASSPRENYGYTF,TRBJ1-2,TRBV4-1,13,.,.
TGCGCCAGCAGCTTGGACCCGGCATCTAGCAATCAGCCCCAGCATTTT,CASSLDPASSNQPQHF,TRBJ1-5,TRBV5-1,16,.,.
TGTGCCAGCAGTTTGGACAGATCCTACAATGAGCAGTTCTTC,CASSLDRSYNEQFF,TRBJ2-1,TRBV6-6,14,few,.
TGTGCCAGCAGTTACGCAGGGGGCGATGGCACTGAAGCTTTCTTT,CASSYAGGDGTEAFF,TRBJ1-1,TRBV6-5,15,few,TRBD1
TGTGCCAGCAGCATTTCCGGGACGCAGAGCTCCTACGAGCAGTACTTC,CASSISGTQSSYEQYF,TRBJ2-7,TRBV7-3,16,few,.
TGTGCCAGCAGCCCCTGGACAGGAGAGACCTACGAGCAGTACTTC,CASSPWTGETYEQYF,TRBJ2-7,TRBV7-9,15,.,TRBD1
TGTGCCAGCAGTGATTTTAATGATCAGCCCCAGCATTTT,CASSDFNDQPQHF,TRBJ1-5,TRBV2,13,.,.
TGTGCCAGCAGCTCCGGGCTTGCTGAGACCCAGTACTTC,CASSSGLAETQYF,TRBJ2-5,TRBV7-8,13,.,.
TGTGCCAGCAGCCCGGGACAGTACCAAGAGACCCAGTACTTC,CASSPGQYQETQYF,TRBJ2-5,TRBV27,14,few,TRBD1
TGTGCCGTTGAGCGGGAGCGGGAGACCCAGTACTTC,CAVERERETQYF,TRBJ2-5,TRBV30,12,few,TRBD2
TGTGCCAGCAGCTCTCAGGGAGTTGGGGCCAACGTCCTGACTTTC,CASSSQGVGANVLTF,TRBJ2-6,TRBV11-2,15,.,.
TGTGCCAGCAGTTTAAGTCTAGCGGGAGTCAATGAGCAGTTCTTC,CASSLSLAGVNEQFF,TRBJ2-1,TRBV6-5,15,few,TRBD2
TGTGCCAGCGAATACAGCGGGGAGCTGTTTTTT,CASEYSGELFF,TRBJ2-2,TRBV2,11,few,.
TGTGCCAGCAGCTTAGGACAGGGTTGGTACAATGAGCAGTTCTTC,CASSLGQGWYNEQFF,TRBJ2-1,TRBV7-2,15,.,TRBD1